The clone carrying this T cell receptor (beta chain) came up a few times. The antigen is undetermined. V was trimmed by 9 bases and J by 0 bases, leaving 7 bases between them. Germline V CDR1 and CDR2: KGHDR, SFDVKD. This CDR3 contains 13 residues. The source of the sample is a study of T-cell memory formation after mild COVID-19. Study results and limitations: Still unconfirmed is whether the second-wave clones peaking on day 37 recognized SARS-CoV-2. CD4/CD8 balance characterized clones contracting day 15 to 85, and CD4+ skew characterized later expanders.

TCRdb reanalysed the 5' RACE reads using MiXCR and keeps one entry per CDR3 protein. The data contain approximately 170,000 distinct CDR3 sequences, 10% to 15% of them singletons. Sequencing used PBMCs or a T cell subset sorted from them (not recorded which). The sequence came from a man between 18 and 29 years old who had mild COVID-19 (a few samples of this study predate the infection). Cell type and time point are not known. This rearrangement joins TRBV24-1 to TRBJ2-2; D not certain. The CDR3 DNA reads TGTGCCACCCTCGACACGAACACCGGGGAGCTGTTTTTT. Translation: CATLDTNTGELFF.